This T cell receptor beta chain was profiled in a study of blood T cell repertoires in COVID-19. Study details: Acute and convalescent COVID-19 samples came from the United States, Italy and Spain.

V was pared by 1 base and J by 7 bases, with 5 bases of the junction left unmatched. The CDR3 covers 15 residues. The germline gives CDR1 WNHNN, CDR2 SYGVQD (reference sequence). In the original workflow: Amplification of reference gene primers was used by the study to estimate nucleated cell counts. Assay: immunoSEQ multiplex PCR; the TCRdb copy retains only in-frame clones and omits some. For V, J and clone size, that table is used; D and trimming come from the DNA. Of more than 250,000 clones listed, nearly 90% are singletons. V gene TRBV10-1 combines with J gene TRBJ2-1; 9 nucleotides line up with TRBD2. The TCR originated in a woman under 30 with acute COVID-19. Sequencing was performed on PBMCs or T cells enriched from blood (not recorded which). CDR3 DNA sequence: TGCGCCAGCAGTGAGTTTGCGGGAGGGTGGAATGAGCAGTTCTTC. Its protein is CASSEFAGGWNEQFF.